Shown below are 2 T cell receptor beta chains from a single sample sequenced in a study of glioma-infiltrating T cells. The iRepertoire nested amplicon-rescue multiplex PCR amplified TCR alpha and beta CDR3s from RNA. TCRdb passed the multiplex PCR reads through MiXCR, listing each CDR3 protein once. The sample holds around 350,000 distinct CDR3 sequences, roughly two fifths seen once. The sample was glioma tissue, nonneoplastic brain tissue, or PBMCs (not recorded which). The receptors were gathered from a human donor with low-grade glioma or glioblastoma, undergoing nonglioma brain surgery, or in good health (not recorded which).

The gene calls are TRBV25-1 and TRBJ2-1; D possibly corresponds to TRBD1 (6 bases). V was clipped by 3 bases and J by 10 bases, with 16 bases between them. Germline CDR1 and CDR2: MGHDK and SYGVNS. The CDR3 has 14 amino acids. In DNA, the CDR3 is TGTGCCAGCAGTGATCCCACAGGGCCTCGGGAGCAGTTCTTC. It yields the protein CASSDPTGPREQFF.

Turning to this clonotype: Germline is not matched at one junction end, which may reflect a read error. The chain uses TRBV10-3 and TRBJ2-1; the D is unclear. Germline V gives CDR1 ENHRY, CDR2 SYGVKD. The CDR3 is 15 residues long. The CDR3 here is CATSDAASSYNEQFF. As DNA, the CDR3 is TGTGCCACCAGTGACGCAGCCAGCTCCTACAATGAGCAGTTCTTC.